Detailed here is one T cell receptor beta chain. Its antigen is not identified. This entry comes from a study of T cell responses to AZD1222 COVID-19 vaccine. The study's findings and limits: Donor demographics were predominantly white British with a female majority; clonal diversity may be underestimated. The peak T cell response came first, and repertoires were sampled only after it. Spike-specific TCR repertoires showed rising breadth and depth after two AZD1222 doses.

The CDR3 sequence is 15 residues long. The J segment lost 8 bases and the V segment lost 3 bases, leaving 12 bases of the junction unmatched. CDR1 and CDR2 (germline): MDHEN, SYDVKM. The repertoire was sequenced with immunoSEQ multiplex PCR; TCRdb's copy has only in-frame clones and lacks some. Among around 130,000 clones listed, approximately 88% were seen once. This chain connects TRBV28 to TRBJ1-2; 7 bases fit TRBD1. Sequenced here: peripheral blood, sampled on day 0 of MenACWY control vaccination. The receptor comes from an adult in good health. CDR3: CASSLPTGAVDGYTF. CDR3 nucleotides: TGTGCCAGCAGTTTGCCTACAGGGGCGGTGGACGGCTACACCTTC.